This T cell receptor (beta chain) comes out of a study of CD4 T cells in relation to SARS-CoV-2 and coronaviruses. Study background: Median patient age was almost 40 years, spanning 21 to 72 years. Of the patients, 7 to 9 were male, a few female, two Hispanic. Whole-study results and caveats: Crossreactivity was assessed only for spike protein, not other viral proteins.

The data were produced by immunoSEQ multiplex PCR, yet TCRdb's version contains in-frame clones alone and is incomplete. The sample consists of about 41,000 clones, approximately 84% of them appearing once. Looked up from germline, CDR1 is MNHEY and CDR2 is SVGAGI. The CDR3 is 15 residues long. The V and J ends lost 6 bases and 3 bases respectively, with 18 bases between them. With respect to this clone: Its target is unknown.

Sequencing was carried out using naive CD4+ T cells from PBMCs, cultured in vitro. Specified subset: naive CD4+ T cells isolated by negative enrichment. The receptor comes from an adult with COVID-19. The genes are TRBV6-5 and TRBJ2-7; D may correspond to TRBD1 or TRBD2 (5 bases each). CDR3 loop: CASRVYRDRHYEQYF. The CDR3 coding sequence is TGTGCCAGCAGAGTTTACCGGGACCGGCACTACGAGCAGTACTTC.